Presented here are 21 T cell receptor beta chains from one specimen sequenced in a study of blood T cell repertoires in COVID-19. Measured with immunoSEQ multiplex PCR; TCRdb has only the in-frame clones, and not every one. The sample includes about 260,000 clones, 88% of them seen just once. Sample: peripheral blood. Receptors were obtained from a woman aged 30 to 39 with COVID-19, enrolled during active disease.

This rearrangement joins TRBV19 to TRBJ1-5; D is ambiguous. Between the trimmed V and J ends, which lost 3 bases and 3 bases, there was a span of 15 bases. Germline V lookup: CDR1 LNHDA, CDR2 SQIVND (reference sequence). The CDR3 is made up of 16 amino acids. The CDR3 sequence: CASSMTSYVPNQPQHF. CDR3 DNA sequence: TGTGCCAGTAGTATGACTTCGTACGTACCCAATCAGCCCCAGCATTTT.

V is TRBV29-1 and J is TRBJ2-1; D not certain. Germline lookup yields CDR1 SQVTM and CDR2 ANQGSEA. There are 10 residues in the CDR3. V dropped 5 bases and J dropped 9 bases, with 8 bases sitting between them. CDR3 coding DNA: TGCAGCGTTCGCGTCTCTGAGCAGTTCTTC. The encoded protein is CSVRVSEQFF.

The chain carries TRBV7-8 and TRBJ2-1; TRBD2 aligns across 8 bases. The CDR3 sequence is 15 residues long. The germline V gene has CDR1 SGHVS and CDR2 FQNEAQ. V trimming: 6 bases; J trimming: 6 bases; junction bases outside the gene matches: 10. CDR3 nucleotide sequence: TGTGCCAGCAGACCGGGGGGGCTGCGGGGCAATGAGCAGTTCTTC. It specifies CASRPGGLRGNEQFF.

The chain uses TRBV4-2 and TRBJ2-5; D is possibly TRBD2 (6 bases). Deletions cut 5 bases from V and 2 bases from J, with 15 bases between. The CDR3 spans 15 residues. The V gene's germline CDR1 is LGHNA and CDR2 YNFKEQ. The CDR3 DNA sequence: TGTGCCAGCAGCGACCGACGGAGGGGTCAAGAGACCCAGTACTTC. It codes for CASSDRRRGQETQYF.

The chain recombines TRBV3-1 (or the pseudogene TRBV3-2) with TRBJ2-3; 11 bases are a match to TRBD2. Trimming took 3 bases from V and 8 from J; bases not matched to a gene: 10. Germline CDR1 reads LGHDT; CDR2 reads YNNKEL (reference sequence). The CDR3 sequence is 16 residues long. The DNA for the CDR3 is TGTGCCAGCAGCCAGGGACTAGCGGTTCCTTGGAGTACGCAGTATTTT. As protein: CASSQGLAVPWSTQYF.

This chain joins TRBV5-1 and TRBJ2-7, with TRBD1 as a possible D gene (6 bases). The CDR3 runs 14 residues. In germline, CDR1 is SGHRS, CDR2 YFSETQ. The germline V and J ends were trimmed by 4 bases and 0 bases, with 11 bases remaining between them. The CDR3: CASSQGSSSYEQYF. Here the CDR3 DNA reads TGCGCCAGCAGCCAGGGGAGTAGCTCCTACGAGCAGTACTTC. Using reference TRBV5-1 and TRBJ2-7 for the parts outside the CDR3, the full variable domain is KAGVTQTPRYLIKTRGQQVTLSCSPISGHRSVSWYQQTPGQGLQFLFEYFSETQRNKGNFPGRFSGRQFSNSRSEMNVSTLELGDSALYLCASSQGSSSYEQYFGPGTRLTVT.

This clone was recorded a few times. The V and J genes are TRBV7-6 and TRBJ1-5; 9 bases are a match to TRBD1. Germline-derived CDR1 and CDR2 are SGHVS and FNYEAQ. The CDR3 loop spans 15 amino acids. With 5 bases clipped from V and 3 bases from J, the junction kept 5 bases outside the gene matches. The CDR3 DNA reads TGTGCCAGCAGCACCGGACAGGGGCCCAATCAGCCCCAGCATTTT. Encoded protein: CASSTGQGPNQPQHF.

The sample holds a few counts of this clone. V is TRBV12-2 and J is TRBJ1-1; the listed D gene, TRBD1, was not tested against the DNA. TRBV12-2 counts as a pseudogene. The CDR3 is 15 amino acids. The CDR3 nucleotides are TGTGCAAGTCGCTTAGGGGGCAGGGGGAACACTGAAGCTTTCTTT. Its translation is CASRLGGRGNTEAFF.

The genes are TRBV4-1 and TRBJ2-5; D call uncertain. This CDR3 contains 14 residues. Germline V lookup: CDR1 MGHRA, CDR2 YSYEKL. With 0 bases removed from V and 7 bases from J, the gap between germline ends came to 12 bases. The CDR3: CASSQETPPGTQYF. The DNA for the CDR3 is TGCGCCAGCAGCCAAGAAACGCCTCCCGGGACCCAGTACTTC.

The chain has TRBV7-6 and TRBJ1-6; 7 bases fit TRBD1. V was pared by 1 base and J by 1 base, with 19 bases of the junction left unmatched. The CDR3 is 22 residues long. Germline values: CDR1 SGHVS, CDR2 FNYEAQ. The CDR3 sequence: CASSLVGGIRQGGVSYNSPLHF. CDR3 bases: TGTGCCAGCAGCTTAGTAGGGGGTATCCGACAGGGTGGCGTTTCCTATAATTCACCCCTCCACTTT.

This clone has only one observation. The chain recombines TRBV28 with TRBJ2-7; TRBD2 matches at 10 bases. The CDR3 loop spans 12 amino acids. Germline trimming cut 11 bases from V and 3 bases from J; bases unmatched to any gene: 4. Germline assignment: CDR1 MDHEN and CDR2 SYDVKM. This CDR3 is CAGSSGSYEQYF. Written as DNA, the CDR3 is TGTGCCGGATCTAGCGGGAGCTACGAGCAGTACTTC.

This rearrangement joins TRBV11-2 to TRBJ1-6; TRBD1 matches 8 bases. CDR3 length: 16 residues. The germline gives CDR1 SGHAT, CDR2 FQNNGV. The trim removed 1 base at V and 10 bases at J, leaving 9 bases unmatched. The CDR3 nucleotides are TGTGCCAGCAGCTTAGGTTCCCAGGGGGCAGGGTCACCCCTCCACTTT. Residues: CASSLGSQGAGSPLHF.

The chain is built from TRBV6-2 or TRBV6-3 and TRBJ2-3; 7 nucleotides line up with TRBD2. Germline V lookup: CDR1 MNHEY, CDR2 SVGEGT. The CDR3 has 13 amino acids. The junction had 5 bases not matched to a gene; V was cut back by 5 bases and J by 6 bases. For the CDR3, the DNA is TGTGCCAGCAGTGTGACTAGCCTGGATACGCAGTATTTT. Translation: CASSVTSLDTQYF.

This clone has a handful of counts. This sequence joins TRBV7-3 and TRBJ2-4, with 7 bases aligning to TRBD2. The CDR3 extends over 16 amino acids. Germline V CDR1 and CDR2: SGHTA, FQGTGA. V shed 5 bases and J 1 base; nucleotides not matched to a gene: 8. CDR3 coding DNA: TGTGCCAGCAGCCCACGGGGCGGGAGCGCCAAAAACATTCAGTACTTC. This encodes CASSPRGGSAKNIQYF.

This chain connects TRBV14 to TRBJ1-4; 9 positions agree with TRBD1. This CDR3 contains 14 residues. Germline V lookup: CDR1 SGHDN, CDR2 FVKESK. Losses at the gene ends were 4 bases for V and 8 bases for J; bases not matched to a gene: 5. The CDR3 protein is CASSRTGAWEKLFF. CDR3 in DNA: TGTGCCAGCAGCCGGACAGGGGCATGGGAAAAACTGTTTTTT.

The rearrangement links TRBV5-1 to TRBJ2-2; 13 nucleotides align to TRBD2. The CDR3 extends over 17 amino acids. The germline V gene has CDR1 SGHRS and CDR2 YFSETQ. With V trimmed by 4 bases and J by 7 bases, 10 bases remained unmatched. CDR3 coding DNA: TGCGCCAGCAGCGAGACTAGCGGGAGGATCCGTGGCGGGGAGCTGTTTTTT. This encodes CASSETSGRIRGGELFF.

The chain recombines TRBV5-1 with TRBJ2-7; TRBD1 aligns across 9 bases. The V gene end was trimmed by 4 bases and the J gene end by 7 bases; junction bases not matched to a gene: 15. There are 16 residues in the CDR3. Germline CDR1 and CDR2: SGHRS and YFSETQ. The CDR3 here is CASSITGGYPTGEQYF. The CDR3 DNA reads TGCGCCAGCAGCATTACAGGGGGCTACCCCACCGGGGAGCAGTACTTC.

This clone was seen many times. The CDR3 loop is CASRVTGAAYNSPLHF. CDR3 DNA sequence: TGTGCCAGCAGAGTGACAGGGGCAGCGTACAATTCACCCCTCCACTTT. The rearrangement links TRBV28 to TRBJ1-6, with TRBD1 identical over 8 bases. The CDR3 spans 16 residues. Germline trimming cut 6 bases from V and 7 bases from J; bases unmatched to any gene: 11. CDR1 is MDHEN and CDR2 is SYDVKM in the germline V gene.

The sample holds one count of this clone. CDR3 bases: TGTGCCAGCAGCTTTTTGGGACTAGCAGGTGAGCAGTTCTTC. Protein: CASSFLGLAGEQFF. The chain couples TRBV5-6 to TRBJ2-1; 9 bases align to TRBD2. The J segment lost 9 bases and the V segment lost 2 bases, leaving 6 bases of the junction unmatched. This CDR3 contains 14 residues. Germline loops: CDR1 SGHDT, CDR2 YYEEEE.

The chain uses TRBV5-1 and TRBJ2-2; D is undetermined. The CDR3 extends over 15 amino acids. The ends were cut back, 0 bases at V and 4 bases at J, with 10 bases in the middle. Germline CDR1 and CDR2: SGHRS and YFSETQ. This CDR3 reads CASSLDRVATGELFF. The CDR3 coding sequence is TGCGCCAGCAGCTTGGATCGGGTCGCCACCGGGGAGCTGTTTTTT. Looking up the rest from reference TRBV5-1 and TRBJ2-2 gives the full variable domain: KAGVTQTPRYLIKTRGQQVTLSCSPISGHRSVSWYQQTPGQGLQFLFEYFSETQRNKGNFPGRFSGRQFSNSRSEMNVSTLELGDSALYLCASSLDRVATGELFFGEGSRLTVL.

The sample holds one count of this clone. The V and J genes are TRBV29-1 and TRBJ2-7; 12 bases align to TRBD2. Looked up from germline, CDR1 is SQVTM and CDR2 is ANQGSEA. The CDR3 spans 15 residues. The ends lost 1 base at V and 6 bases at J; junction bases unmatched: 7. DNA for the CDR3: TGCAGCGTTGAAGTATACCTAGCGGGAGGGAGCGAGCAGTACTTC. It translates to CSVEVYLAGGSEQYF.